Presented here are 17 T cell receptor beta chains from one specimen sequenced in a study of cytomegalovirus exposure and HLA in healthy donors. The PCR contained 60 Vbeta and 13 Jbeta primers. Data came from immunoSEQ multiplex PCR; TCRdb stores just in-frame clones and leaves some out. Among 110,000 or so clones, roughly 71% were seen once, and the ten largest hold 7.5% to 9%. Sequencing was carried out using PBMCs. The origin of the receptors is a man younger than 35 in good health and CMV-seropositive.

The CDR3 DNA is TGCGCCAGCAGCACCCGGACAGGGGGGTACTATGGCTACACCTTC. It yields the protein CASSTRTGGYYGYTF. The V call is TRBV5-1, the J call TRBJ1-2; 10 bases match TRBD1. Germline CDR1 reads SGHRS; CDR2 reads YFSETQ. The V segment lost 4 bases and the J segment 3 bases; nucleotides outside the gene matches: 6. This CDR3 comprises 15 residues.

Note on this clone: This sample includes further DNA sequences coding for the same CDR3. The J gene is TRBJ1-1, the V gene TRBV7-3; D possibly corresponds to TRBD1 (5 bases). CDR3 length: 15 residues. Between the trimmed V and J ends, which lost 2 bases and 1 base, there was a span of 11 bases. Germline V CDR1 and CDR2: SGHTA, FQGTGA. The CDR3 sequence: CASSLGGLRNTEAFF. The CDR3, as DNA: TGTGCCAGCAGCTTAGGGGGACTCAGGAACACTGAAGCTTTCTTT.

The chain links TRBV28 to TRBJ2-1; no clear D. The CDR3 extends over 14 amino acids. V was clipped by 5 bases and J by 3 bases, with 11 bases between them. Germline lookup yields CDR1 MDHEN and CDR2 SYDVKM. In nucleotides, the CDR3 is TGTGCCAGCAGTCGACCCGGCGGCTACAATGAGCAGTTCTTC. Its protein is CASSRPGGYNEQFF.

Here the CDR3 DNA reads TGTGCCAGCGCCAATCCGGGGGGACGGGGAGATACGCAGTATTTT. This encodes CASANPGGRGDTQYF. The V gene is TRBV18, the J gene TRBJ2-3, with TRBD2 identical over 7 bases. The CDR3 has 15 residues. J gave up 5 bases and V 8 bases, and 13 bases lay outside the gene matches. Germline V gene data show CDR1 as KGHSH and CDR2 as LQKENI.

This clone was found a few times. The rearrangement links TRBV28 to TRBJ1-1, with D unresolved. Trimming left V 7 bases short and J 8 bases short, with 14 bases between. The CDR3 has 12 amino acids. The V gene's germline CDR1 is MDHEN and CDR2 SYDVKM. The CDR3 DNA is TGTGCCAGCACTTTCGGGTCATCCGAAGCTTTCTTT. This sequence encodes CASTFGSSEAFF.

The rearrangement links TRBV7-9 to TRBJ2-7; no definite D call. The germline gives CDR1 SEHNR, CDR2 FQNEAQ (reference sequence). The CDR3 has 12 residues. Trimming removed 3 bases at V and 5 bases at J, with 8 bases between. The CDR3 here is CASSFSVNEQYF. The CDR3 nucleotides are TGTGCCAGCAGCTTCTCAGTTAACGAGCAGTACTTC.

V and J are TRBV6-5 and TRBJ2-5, with a tentative D call TRBD2 (6 bases). The CDR3 totals 12 residues. Trimming removed 8 bases from V and 7 bases from J, with 14 bases in between. Germline V gives CDR1 MNHEY, CDR2 SVGAGI. The DNA of the CDR3 is TGTGCCAGCGGACCGCGGGGAGGGACCCAGTACTTC. Translation: CASGPRGGTQYF.

CDR3 sequence reads: CASSVKVQGGAGELFF. The CDR3 DNA is TGTGCCAGCAGTGTCAAGGTGCAGGGGGGTGCCGGGGAGCTGTTTTTT. This chain uses TRBV6-1 with TRBJ2-2; D is possibly TRBD1 (7 bases). The V gene lost 4 bases and the J gene lost 6 bases, with 18 bases spanning the gap. The CDR3 is made up of 16 amino acids. Germline loops: CDR1 MNHNS, CDR2 SASEGT.

This chain connects TRBV29-1 to TRBJ1-2, with 9 positions matching TRBD1. V gave up 6 bases and J gave up 8 bases; unmatched junction bases: 10. The CDR3 totals 13 residues. CDR1 SQVTM and CDR2 ANQGSEA come from the germline V gene. CDR3 DNA: TGCAGCGTAGCGGACAGGGGAGGTCGGGGCTACACCTTC. Translated: CSVADRGGRGYTF.

This clone has a handful of counts. The chain uses TRBV6-6 and TRBJ2-7, with D tentatively TRBD2 (5 bases). The V end lost 6 bases, the J end lost 3 bases, and 9 bases lay between the germline ends. CDR3 length: 12 amino acids. In germline, CDR1 is MNHNY, CDR2 SVGAGI (reference sequence). CDR3 sequence: CASSRGDYEQYF. Here the CDR3 DNA reads TGTGCCAGCAGCCGGGGAGACTACGAGCAGTACTTC.

This clone was counted only a few times. The chain employs TRBV6-1 and TRBJ1-1; 7 positions match TRBD1. Germline V lookup: CDR1 MNHNS, CDR2 SASEGT. J gave up 4 bases and V 7 bases, and 12 bases lay outside the gene matches. The CDR3 consists of 15 residues. In nucleotides, the CDR3 is TGTGCCAGCATTAGACAGGGTAAACCTTCCACTGAAGCTTTCTTT. Amino acids: CASIRQGKPSTEAFF.

V usage is TRBV28 and J usage is TRBJ1-5, with 7 bases lining up with TRBD1. The CDR3 has 14 residues. Germline V lookup: CDR1 MDHEN, CDR2 SYDVKM. V gave up 8 bases and J gave up 3 bases; unmatched junction bases: 7. The CDR3, as DNA: TGTGCCAGCCTCAACAGGGGCCCCAATCAGCCCCAGCATTTT. This translates into CASLNRGPNQPQHF.

The chain joins TRBV11-2 to TRBJ1-6; perhaps TRBD1 as D (5 bases). The length of the CDR3 is 15 residues. Germline assignment: CDR1 SGHAT and CDR2 FQNNGV. The germline V and J ends were trimmed by 5 bases and 4 bases, with 12 bases remaining between them. This CDR3 is CASSPWGQYNSPLHF. In DNA form, the CDR3 reads TGTGCCAGCAGCCCCTGGGGCCAATATAATTCACCCCTCCACTTT.

The rearrangement joins TRBV29-1 to TRBJ2-7; 7 bases line up with TRBD1. V shed 1 base and J 6 bases; nucleotides not matched to a gene: 9. This CDR3 comprises 14 residues. The germline V gene has CDR1 SQVTM and CDR2 ANQGSEA. The CDR3 sequence is CSVEARDRAPEQYF. In DNA form, the CDR3 reads TGCAGCGTTGAAGCCCGTGACAGGGCCCCCGAGCAGTACTTC.

The V gene is TRBV9, the J gene TRBJ1-3; 8 nucleotides match TRBD1. CDR3 length: 14 residues. Germline-derived CDR1 and CDR2 are SGDLS and YYNGEE. V dropped 3 bases and J dropped 6; count of bases not matched to a gene: 5. CDR3 residues: CASSEGQAKNTIYF. The CDR3 DNA reads TGTGCCAGCAGCGAGGGACAGGCGAAAAACACCATATATTTT.

Only a few counts were recorded for this clone. This chain joins TRBV7-2 and TRBJ2-7; weak D call: TRBD1 (6 bases). This CDR3 has 16 amino acids. The germline gives CDR1 SGHTA, CDR2 FQGNSA. This CDR3 is CASSWTTNRDTVRLVV. The CDR3 DNA follows: TGTGCCAGCAGCTGGACCACAAACCGGGACACCGTGCGGTTAGTCGTC.

This rearrangement joins TRBV5-1 to TRBJ2-1, with 11 bases that match TRBD2. This CDR3 comprises 15 residues. Germline lookup yields CDR1 SGHRS and CDR2 YFSETQ. After removal of 4 bases from V and 4 bases from J, the junction contained 4 bases not matched to a gene. The CDR3 DNA reads as TGCGCCAGCAGCGCCGGGACTAGCGGTTACAATGAGCAGTTCTTC. Amino acids: CASSAGTSGYNEQFF.